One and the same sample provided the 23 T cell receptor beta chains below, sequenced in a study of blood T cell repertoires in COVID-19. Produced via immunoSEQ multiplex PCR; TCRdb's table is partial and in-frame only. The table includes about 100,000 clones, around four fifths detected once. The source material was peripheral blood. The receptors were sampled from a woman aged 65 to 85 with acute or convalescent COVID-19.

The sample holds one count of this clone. The CDR3 DNA reads TGTGCCAGCAGCTTAGGGGACAGCCGGAACATTCAGTACTTC. It codes for CASSLGDSRNIQYF. The chain is built from TRBV7-9 and TRBJ2-4; 7 bases align to TRBD1. The CDR3 loop spans 14 amino acids. Trimming took 1 base from V and 7 from J; bases not matched to a gene: 4. The germline gives CDR1 SEHNR, CDR2 FQNEAQ (reference sequence).

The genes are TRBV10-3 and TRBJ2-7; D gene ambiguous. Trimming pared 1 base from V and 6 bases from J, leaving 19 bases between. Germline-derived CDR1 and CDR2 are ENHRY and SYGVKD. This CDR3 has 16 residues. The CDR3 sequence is CAISEYNTLSRVEQYF. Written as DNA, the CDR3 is TGTGCCATCAGTGAGTATAACACACTTAGTCGGGTCGAGCAGTACTTC.

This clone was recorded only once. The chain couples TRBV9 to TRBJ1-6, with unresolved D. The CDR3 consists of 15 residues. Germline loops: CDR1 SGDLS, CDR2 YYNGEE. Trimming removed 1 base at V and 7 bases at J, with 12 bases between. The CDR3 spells CASSVFPPRNSPLHF. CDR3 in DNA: TGTGCCAGCAGCGTATTTCCGCCGAGGAATTCACCCCTCCACTTT.

CDR3: CASSRTGEGRELFF. The CDR3 DNA is TGTGCCAGTAGCCGGACAGGGGAGGGCAGGGAGCTGTTTTTT. The chain uses TRBV19 and TRBJ2-2; TRBD1 agrees at 9 bases. CDR3 length: 14 amino acids. V was clipped by 6 bases and J by 9 bases; unmatched bases: 8. The V gene's germline CDR1 is LNHDA and CDR2 SQIVND (reference sequence).

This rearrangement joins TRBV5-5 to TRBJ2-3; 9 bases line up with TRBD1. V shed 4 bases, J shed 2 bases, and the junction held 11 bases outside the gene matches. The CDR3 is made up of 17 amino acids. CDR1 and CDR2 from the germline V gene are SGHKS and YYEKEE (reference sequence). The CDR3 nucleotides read TGTGCCAGCAGCACTAGAGAGAGGACAGGGGTCACAGATACGCAGTATTTT. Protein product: CASSTRERTGVTDTQYF.

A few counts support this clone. For the CDR3, the DNA is TGCGCCAGCAGCTTGAGTCAGGGAGGTACCGGGGAGCTGTTTTTT. This sequence encodes CASSLSQGGTGELFF. The chain carries TRBV5-1 and TRBJ2-2; D possibly corresponds to TRBD2 (6 bases). This CDR3 has 15 residues. Germline loops: CDR1 SGHRS, CDR2 YFSETQ. V lost 1 base and J lost 5, with 12 bases in between. Drawing the rest from reference TRBV5-1 and TRBJ2-2, the complete variable domain is KAGVTQTPRYLIKTRGQQVTLSCSPISGHRSVSWYQQTPGQGLQFLFEYFSETQRNKGNFPGRFSGRQFSNSRSEMNVSTLELGDSALYLCASSLSQGGTGELFFGEGSRLTVL.

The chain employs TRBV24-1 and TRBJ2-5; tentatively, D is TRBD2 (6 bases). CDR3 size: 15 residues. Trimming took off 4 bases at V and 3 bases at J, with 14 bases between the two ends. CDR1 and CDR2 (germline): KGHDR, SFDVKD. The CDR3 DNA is TGTGCCACCAGTGAGGGCCGGACTAAGGAAGAGACCCAGTACTTC. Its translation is CATSEGRTKEETQYF.

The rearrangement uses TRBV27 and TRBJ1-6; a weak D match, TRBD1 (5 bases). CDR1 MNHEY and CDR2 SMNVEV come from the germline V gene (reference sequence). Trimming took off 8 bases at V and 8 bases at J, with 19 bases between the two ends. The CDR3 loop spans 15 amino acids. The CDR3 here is CASRSVTGDYSPLHF. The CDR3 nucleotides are TGTGCCAGCCGATCAGTCACAGGTGACTATTCACCCCTCCACTTT.

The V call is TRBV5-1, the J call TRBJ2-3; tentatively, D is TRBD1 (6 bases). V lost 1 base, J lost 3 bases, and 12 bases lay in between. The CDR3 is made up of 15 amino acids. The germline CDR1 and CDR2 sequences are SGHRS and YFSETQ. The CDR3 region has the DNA TGCGCCAGCAGCTTGAACAGGGTGGGAACAGATACGCAGTATTTT. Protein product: CASSLNRVGTDTQYF. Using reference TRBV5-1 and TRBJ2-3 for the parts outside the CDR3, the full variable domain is KAGVTQTPRYLIKTRGQQVTLSCSPISGHRSVSWYQQTPGQGLQFLFEYFSETQRNKGNFPGRFSGRQFSNSRSEMNVSTLELGDSALYLCASSLNRVGTDTQYFGPGTRLTVL.

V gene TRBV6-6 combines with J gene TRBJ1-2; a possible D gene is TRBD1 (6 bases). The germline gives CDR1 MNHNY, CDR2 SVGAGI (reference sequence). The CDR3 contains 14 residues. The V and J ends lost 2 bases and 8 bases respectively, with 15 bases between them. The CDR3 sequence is CASSYPGRGDGYTF. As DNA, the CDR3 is TGTGCCAGCAGTTACCCCGGCAGGGGTGACGGCTACACCTTC.

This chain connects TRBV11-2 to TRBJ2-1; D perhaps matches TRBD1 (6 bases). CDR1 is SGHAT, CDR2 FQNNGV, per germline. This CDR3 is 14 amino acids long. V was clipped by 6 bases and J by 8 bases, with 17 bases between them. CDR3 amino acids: CASSLMGYRDEQFF. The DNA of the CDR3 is TGTGCCAGCAGTCTAATGGGTTACAGGGATGAGCAGTTCTTC.

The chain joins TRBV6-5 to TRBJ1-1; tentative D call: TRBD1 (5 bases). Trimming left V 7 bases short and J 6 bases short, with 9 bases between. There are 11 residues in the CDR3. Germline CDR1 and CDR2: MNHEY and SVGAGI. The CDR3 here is CASNRGSEAFF. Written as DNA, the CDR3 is TGTGCCAGCAATAGGGGCTCTGAAGCTTTCTTT.

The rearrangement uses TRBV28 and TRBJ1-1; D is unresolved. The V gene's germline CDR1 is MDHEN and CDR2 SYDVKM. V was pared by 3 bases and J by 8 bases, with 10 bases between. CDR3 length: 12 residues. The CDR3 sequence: CASSFTTIEAFF. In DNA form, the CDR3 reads TGTGCCAGCAGTTTCACTACGATAGAAGCTTTCTTT.

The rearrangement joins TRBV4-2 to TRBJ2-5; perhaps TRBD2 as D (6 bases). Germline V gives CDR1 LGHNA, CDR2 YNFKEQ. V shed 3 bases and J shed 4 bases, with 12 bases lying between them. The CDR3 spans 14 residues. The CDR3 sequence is CASSQIGAGETQYF. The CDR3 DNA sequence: TGTGCCAGCAGCCAGATTGGAGCGGGAGAGACCCAGTACTTC.

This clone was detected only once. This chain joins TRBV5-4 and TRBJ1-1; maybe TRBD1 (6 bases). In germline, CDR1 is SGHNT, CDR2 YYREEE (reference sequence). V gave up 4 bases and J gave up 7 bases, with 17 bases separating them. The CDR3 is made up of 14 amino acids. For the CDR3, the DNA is TGTGCCAGCAGCATGGGGGCCGGGGGGCTTGAAGCTTTCTTT. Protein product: CASSMGAGGLEAFF. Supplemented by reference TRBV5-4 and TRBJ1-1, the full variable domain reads ETGVTQSPTHLIKTRGQQVTLRCSSQSGHNTVSWYQQALGQGPQFIFQYYREEENGRGNFPPRFSGLQFPNYSSELNVNALELDDSALYLCASSMGAGGLEAFFGQGTRLTVV.

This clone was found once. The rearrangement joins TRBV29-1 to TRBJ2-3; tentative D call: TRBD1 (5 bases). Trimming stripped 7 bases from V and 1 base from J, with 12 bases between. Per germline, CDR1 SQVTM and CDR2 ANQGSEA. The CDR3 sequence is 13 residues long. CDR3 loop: CSGSEGGTDTQYF. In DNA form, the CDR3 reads TGCAGCGGTAGTGAAGGGGGCACAGATACGCAGTATTTT.

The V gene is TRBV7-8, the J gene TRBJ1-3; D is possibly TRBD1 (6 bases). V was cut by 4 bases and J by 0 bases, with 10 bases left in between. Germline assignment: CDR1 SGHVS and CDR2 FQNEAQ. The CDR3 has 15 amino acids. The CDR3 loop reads CASSYLDSSGNTIYF. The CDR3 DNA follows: TGTGCCAGCAGCTACCTGGACAGCTCTGGAAACACCATATATTTT.

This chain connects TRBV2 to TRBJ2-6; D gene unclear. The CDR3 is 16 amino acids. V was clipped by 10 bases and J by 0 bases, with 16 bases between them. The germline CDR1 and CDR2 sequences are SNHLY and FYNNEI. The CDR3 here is CATKMSQSSGANVLTF. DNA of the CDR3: TGTGCCACCAAAATGTCCCAGTCCTCTGGGGCCAACGTCCTGACTTTC.

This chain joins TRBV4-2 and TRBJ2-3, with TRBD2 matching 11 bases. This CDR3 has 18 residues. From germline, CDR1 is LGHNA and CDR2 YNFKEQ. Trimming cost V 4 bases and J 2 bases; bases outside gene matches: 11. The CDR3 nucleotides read TGTGCCAGCAGCCTCCGATGGCCGACTAGCGGGGTCACAGATACGCAGTATTTT. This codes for CASSLRWPTSGVTDTQYF.

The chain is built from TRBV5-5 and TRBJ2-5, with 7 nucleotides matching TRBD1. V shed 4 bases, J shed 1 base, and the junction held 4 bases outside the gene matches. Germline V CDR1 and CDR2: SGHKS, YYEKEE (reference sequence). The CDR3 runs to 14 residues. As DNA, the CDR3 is TGTGCCAGCAGCCGCACAGGGGTCCAAGAGACCCAGTACTTC. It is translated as CASSRTGVQETQYF. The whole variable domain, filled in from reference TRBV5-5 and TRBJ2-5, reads DAGVTQSPTHLIKTRGQQVTLRCSPISGHKSVSWYQQVLGQGPQFIFQYYEKEERGRGNFPDRFSARQFPNYSSELNVNALLLGDSALYLCASSRTGVQETQYFGPGTRLLVL.

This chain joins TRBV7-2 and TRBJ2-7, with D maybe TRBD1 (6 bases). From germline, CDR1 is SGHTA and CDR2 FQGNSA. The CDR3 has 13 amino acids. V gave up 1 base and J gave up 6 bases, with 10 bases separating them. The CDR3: CASSLVRGGEQYV. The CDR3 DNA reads TGTGCCAGCAGCTTAGTTAGAGGGGGCGAGCAGTACGTC.

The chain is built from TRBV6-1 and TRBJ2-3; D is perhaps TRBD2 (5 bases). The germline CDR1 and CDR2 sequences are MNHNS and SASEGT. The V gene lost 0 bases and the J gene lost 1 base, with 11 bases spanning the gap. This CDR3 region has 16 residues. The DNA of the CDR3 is TGTGCCAGCAGTGAAGCGCGAGGAGCGGGCACAGATACGCAGTATTTT. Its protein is CASSEARGAGTDTQYF.

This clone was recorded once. The CDR3 DNA is TGTGCCATCAATTCTGACAGCTCTGGAAACACCATATATTTT. It is translated as CAINSDSSGNTIYF. The chain uses TRBV10-3 and TRBJ1-3, with D possibly matching TRBD1 (5 bases). Germline values: CDR1 ENHRY, CDR2 SYGVKD. The CDR3 extends over 14 amino acids. V was trimmed by 7 bases and J by 0 bases, leaving 10 bases between them.